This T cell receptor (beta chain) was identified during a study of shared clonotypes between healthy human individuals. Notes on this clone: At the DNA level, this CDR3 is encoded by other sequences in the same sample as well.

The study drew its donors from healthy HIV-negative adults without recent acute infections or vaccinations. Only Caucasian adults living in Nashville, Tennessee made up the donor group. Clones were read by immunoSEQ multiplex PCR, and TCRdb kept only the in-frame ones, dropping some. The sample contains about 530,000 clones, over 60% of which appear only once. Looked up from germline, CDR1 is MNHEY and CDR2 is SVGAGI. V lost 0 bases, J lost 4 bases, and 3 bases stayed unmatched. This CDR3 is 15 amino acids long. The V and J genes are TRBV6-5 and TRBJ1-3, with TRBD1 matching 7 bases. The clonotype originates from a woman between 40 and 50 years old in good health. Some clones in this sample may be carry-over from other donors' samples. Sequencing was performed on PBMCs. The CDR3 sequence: CASSYSGTAGNTIYF. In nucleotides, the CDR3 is TGTGCCAGCAGTTACTCCGGGACAGCAGGAAACACCATATATTTT.